Here is one TCR beta chain with its context. Its antigen is as yet unknown. TCRdb's table, derived via immunoSEQ multiplex PCR, lists solely in-frame clones and lacks some. This sample has roughly 150,000 clones, with around 80% found just once. This CDR3 has 13 residues. V was trimmed by 0 bases and J by 1 base, leaving 1 base between them. CDR1 is MNHEY, CDR2 SVGAGI, per germline. The sample comes from a study of cytotoxic CD8 clonotypes in ibrutinib-treated CLL. Turning to the study itself: Researchers reported over 9 relapsed/refractory and over 14 treatment-naive patients, some 18 of them IGHV unmutated. Collecting the response samples happened after a median 12 months of treatment, with a range of 6 to 36. Study results and limitations: Clonality rose at ibrutinib response and fell back toward baseline at progression.

The TCR originated in a human donor with chronic lymphocytic leukemia. The chain combines TRBV6-5 with TRBJ2-1; D gene unclear. The sample here was PBMCs, taken after 24 months of ibrutinib treatment. CDR3 residues: CASSYSSYNEQFF. CDR3 coding DNA: TGTGCCAGCAGTTACTCGTCCTACAATGAGCAGTTCTTC.